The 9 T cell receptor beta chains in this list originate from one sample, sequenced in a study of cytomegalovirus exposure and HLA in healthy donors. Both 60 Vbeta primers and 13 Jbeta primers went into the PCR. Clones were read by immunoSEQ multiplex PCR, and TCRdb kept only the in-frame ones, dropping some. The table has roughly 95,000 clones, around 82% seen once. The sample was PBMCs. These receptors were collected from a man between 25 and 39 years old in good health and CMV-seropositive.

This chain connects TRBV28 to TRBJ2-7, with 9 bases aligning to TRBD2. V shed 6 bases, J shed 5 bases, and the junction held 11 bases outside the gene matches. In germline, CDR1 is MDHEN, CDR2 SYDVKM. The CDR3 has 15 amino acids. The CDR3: CASSHGASGTNEQYF. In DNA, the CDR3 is TGTGCCAGCAGCCATGGGGCTAGCGGGACCAACGAGCAGTACTTC. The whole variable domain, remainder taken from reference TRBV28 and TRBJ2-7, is DVKVTQSSRYLVKRTGEKVFLECVQDMDHENMFWYRQDPGLGLRLIYFSYDVKMKEKGDIPEGYSVSREKKERFSLILESASTNQTSMYLCASSHGASGTNEQYFGPGTRLTVT.

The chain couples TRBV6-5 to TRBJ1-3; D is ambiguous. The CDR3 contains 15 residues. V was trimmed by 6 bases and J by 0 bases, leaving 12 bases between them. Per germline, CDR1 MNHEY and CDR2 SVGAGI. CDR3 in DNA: TGTGCCAGCAGCCGCGGTAAGAGCTCTGGAAACACCATATATTTT. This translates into CASSRGKSSGNTIYF.

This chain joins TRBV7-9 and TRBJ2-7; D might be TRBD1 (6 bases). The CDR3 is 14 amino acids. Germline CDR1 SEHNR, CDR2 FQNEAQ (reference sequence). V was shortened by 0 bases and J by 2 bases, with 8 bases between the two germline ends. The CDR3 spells CASSLAYRAYEQYF. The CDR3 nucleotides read TGTGCCAGCAGCTTAGCGTACAGGGCCTACGAGCAGTACTTC.

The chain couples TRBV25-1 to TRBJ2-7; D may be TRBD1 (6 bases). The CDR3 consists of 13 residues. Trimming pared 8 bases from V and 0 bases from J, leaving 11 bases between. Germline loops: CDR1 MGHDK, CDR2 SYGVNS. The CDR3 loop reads CASSGQNSYEQYF. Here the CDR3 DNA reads TGTGCCAGCTCTGGACAGAACTCCTACGAGCAGTACTTC.

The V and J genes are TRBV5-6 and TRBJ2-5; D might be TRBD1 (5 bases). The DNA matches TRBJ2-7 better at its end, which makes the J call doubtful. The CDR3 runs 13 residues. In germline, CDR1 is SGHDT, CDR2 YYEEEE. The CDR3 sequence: CASSSTVSYEQYF. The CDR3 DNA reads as TGTGCCAGCAGCTCGACAGTGTCCTACGAGCAGTACTTC.

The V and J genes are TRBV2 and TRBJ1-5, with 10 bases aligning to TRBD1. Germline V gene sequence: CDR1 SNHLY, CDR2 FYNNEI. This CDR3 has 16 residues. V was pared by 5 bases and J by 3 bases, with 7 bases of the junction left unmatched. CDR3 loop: CASSHGGTGVNQPQHF. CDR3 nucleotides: TGTGCCAGCAGTCATGGAGGGACAGGGGTCAATCAGCCCCAGCATTTT.

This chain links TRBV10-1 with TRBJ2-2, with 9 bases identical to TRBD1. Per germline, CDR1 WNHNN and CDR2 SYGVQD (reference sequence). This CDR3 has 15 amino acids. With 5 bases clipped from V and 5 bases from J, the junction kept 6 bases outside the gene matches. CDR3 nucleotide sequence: TGCGCCAGCAGTCGGGACAGGGTAGGGACCGGGGAGCTGTTTTTT. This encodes CASSRDRVGTGELFF.

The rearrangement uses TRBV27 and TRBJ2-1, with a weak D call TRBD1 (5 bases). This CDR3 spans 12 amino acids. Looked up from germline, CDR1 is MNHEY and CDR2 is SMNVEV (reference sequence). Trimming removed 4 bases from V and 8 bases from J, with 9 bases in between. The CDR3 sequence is CASSYWGYEQFF. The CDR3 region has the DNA TGTGCCAGCAGTTACTGGGGCTATGAGCAGTTCTTC.

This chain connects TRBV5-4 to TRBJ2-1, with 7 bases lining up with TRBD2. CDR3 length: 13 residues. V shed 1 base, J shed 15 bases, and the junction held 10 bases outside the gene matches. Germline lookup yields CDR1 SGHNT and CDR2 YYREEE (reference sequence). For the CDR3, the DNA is TGTGCCAGCAGCTTGAAGGGACCGGGACTAAGGTTCTTC. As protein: CASSLKGPGLRFF.